This passage covers 2 T cell receptor beta chains from one sample sequenced in a study of blood T cell repertoires in COVID-19. Sequencing was performed with immunoSEQ multiplex PCR; in TCRdb, only in-frame clones are kept and a portion is missing. The sample has 200,000 to 250,000 clones, approximately 84% seen once. Sequences were obtained from PBMCs or T cells enriched from blood (not recorded which). All receptors come from a man aged 35 to 55 who had recovered from COVID-19.

The chain is built from TRBV4-2 and TRBJ1-3; D gene unclear. The germline V gene has CDR1 LGHNA and CDR2 YNFKEQ. V was shortened by 1 base and J by 0 bases, with 10 bases between the two germline ends. The CDR3 contains 16 residues. For the CDR3, the DNA is TGTGCCAGCAGCCAAGCGACAACCACCTCTGGAAACACCATATATTTT. Translating gives CASSQATTTSGNTIYF.

This chain uses TRBV9 with TRBJ2-1; D is uncertain. Trimming took off 0 bases at V and 3 bases at J, with 4 bases between the two ends. There are 13 residues in the CDR3. CDR1 SGDLS and CDR2 YYNGEE come from the germline V gene. CDR3: CASSVESYNEQFF. The DNA of the CDR3 is TGTGCCAGCAGCGTAGAGAGCTACAATGAGCAGTTCTTC.